The rows below give T cell receptor beta chains drawn from one sample of a study of T cells in narcolepsy. The method was immunoSEQ multiplex PCR; TCRdb's version includes in-frame clones alone and lacks a portion of them. The table records just over 40,000 clones, approximately 88% of them present only once. Sequencing used CD45RA- memory CD4+ T cells from PBMCs. These receptors originate from a human donor with narcolepsy. CDR3s include the opening cysteine and the closing phenylalanine or tryptophan. D genes are given only for firm matches. Some rows mark clone size as missing; the rest say once, few, many or name a class of expanded clone.

TRBV19,TRBJ1-1,NA,NA,CASSIGQAVTEAFF,TGTGCCAGTAGTATAGGACAGGCCGTCACTGAAGCTTTCTTT
TRBV7-9,TRBJ1-1,TRBD1,NA,CASSRTGENTEAFF,TGTGCCAGCAGCAGGACAGGGGAGAACACTGAAGCTTTCTTT
TRBV11-1,TRBJ2-5,TRBD2,NA,CASSLTSGTSAETQYF,TGTGCCAGCAGCTTAACCTCCGGGACTAGTGCCGAGACCCAGTACTTC
TRBV7-9,TRBJ2-1,TRBD2,few,CASSTGLAGGGEQFF,TGTGCCAGCAGCACGGGACTAGCGGGAGGGGGTGAGCAGTTCTTC
TRBV11-2,TRBJ2-7,TRBD1,NA,CASSARDRVHEQYF,TGTGCCAGCAGCGCCCGGGACAGGGTACACGAGCAGTACTTC
TRBV6-5,TRBJ1-2,TRBD1,NA,CASSSLDREGAGYTF,TGTGCCAGCAGTTCGCTGGACAGGGAAGGGGCTGGGTACACCTTC
TRBV5-1,TRBJ1-2,NA,NA,CASSGNLRGGRRANYGYTF,TGCGCCAGCTCCGGAAACTTGAGGGGGGGGCGCAGAGCTAACTATGGCTACACCTTC
TRBV6-1,TRBJ2-5,NA,NA,CASSELRAETQYF,TGTGCCAGCAGTGAACTTAGGGCCGAGACCCAGTACTTC
TRBV9,TRBJ2-1,NA,NA,CASSFSPGNEQFF,TGTGCCAGCAGTTTTTCGCCCGGCAATGAGCAGTTCTTC
TRBV13,TRBJ2-7,NA,once,CASSFSYEQYF,TGTGCCAGCAGCTTCTCCTACGAGCAGTACTTC
TRBV7-2,TRBJ1-5,NA,NA,CASSLETVSPPQHF,TGTGCCAGCAGCTTAGAGACAGTTTCTCCGCCCCAGCATTTT
TRBV15,TRBJ1-5,TRBD1,NA,CATSDSGTAFNQPQHF,TGTGCCACCAGCGACTCCGGGACAGCATTCAATCAGCCCCAGCATTTT
TRBV9,TRBJ1-2,NA,NA,CASSVASPDNYGYTF,TGTGCCAGCAGCGTAGCTAGCCCAGATAACTATGGCTACACCTTC
TRBV30,TRBJ1-1,NA,NA,CAWSMSPSPTAFF,TGTGCCTGGAGCATGTCCCCGTCACCCACAGCTTTCTTT
TRBV18,TRBJ2-7,TRBD1,NA,CASSSDRAYEQYF,TGTGCCAGCTCAAGCGACAGGGCCTACGAGCAGTACTTC
TRBV19,TRBJ1-2,NA,NA,CASSIERRAVIDGYTF,TGTGCCAGTAGTATCGAACGCCGGGCGGTTATTGATGGCTACACCTTC
TRBV30,TRBJ2-2,NA,NA,CAWRRRQNNTGELFF,TGTGCCTGGAGGCGTCGGCAGAACAACACCGGGGAGCTGTTTTTT
TRBV27,TRBJ1-4,NA,few,CASSYRQTNEKLFF,TGTGCCAGCAGTTACAGGCAGACTAATGAAAAACTGTTTTTT
TRBV10-2,TRBJ2-7,NA,NA,CASSEGLQGPHEQYF,TGCGCCAGCAGTGAAGGCCTGCAGGGGCCCCACGAGCAGTACTTC
TRBV19,TRBJ1-2,NA,NA,CASSDPIRRGPYGYTF,TGTGCCAGTAGTGACCCAATTAGGAGGGGCCCCTATGGCTACACCTTC
TRBV30,TRBJ2-7,NA,NA,CAWTPPDGGGEQYF,TGTGCCTGGACCCCCCCCGATGGAGGCGGCGAGCAGTACTTC
TRBV5-1,TRBJ2-3,TRBD2,NA,CASSLEGSGGTRTDTQYF,TGCGCCAGCAGCTTGGAGGGTAGCGGGGGGACTCGCACAGATACGCAGTATTTT
TRBV29-1,TRBJ2-6,NA,NA,CSVDSSSGANVLTF,TGCAGCGTTGACAGTTCCTCTGGGGCCAACGTCCTGACTTTC
TRBV19,TRBJ1-4,NA,NA,CASSIEGVHEKLFF,TGTGCCAGTAGTATTGAGGGGGTTCATGAAAAACTGTTTTTT
TRBV5-1,TRBJ2-5,TRBD2,NA,CASSLALAGDQETQYF,TGCGCCAGCAGCTTGGCACTAGCGGGGGACCAAGAGACCCAGTACTTC
TRBV7-6,TRBJ2-3,TRBD2,once,CASSLNSGGAGDTQYF,TGTGCCAGCAGCTTAAATAGCGGGGGGGCCGGAGATACGCAGTATTTT
TRBV4-1,TRBJ1-3,NA,NA,CASSQVGLGDSGNTIYF,TGCGCCAGCAGCCAAGTGGGCCTGGGTGACTCTGGAAACACCATATATTTT
TRBV25-1,TRBJ2-1,TRBD2,NA,CASSASGSSYNEQFF,TGTGCCAGCAGCGCTAGCGGAAGCTCCTACAATGAGCAGTTCTTC
TRBV9,TRBJ1-6,TRBD1,NA,CASSGYGTANSPLHF,TGTGCCAGCAGCGGCTACGGGACAGCAAATTCACCCCTCCACTTT
TRBV15,TRBJ2-7,TRBD2,NA,CATAPGGMPYEQYF,TGTGCCACCGCTCCGGGAGGGATGCCCTACGAGCAGTACTTC
TRBV27,TRBJ1-3,NA,few,CASKKQDSGNTIYF,TGTGCCAGCAAAAAACAGGACTCTGGAAACACCATATATTTT
TRBV5-8,TRBJ2-1,TRBD2,NA,CASSSDLVLAGRNEQFF,TGTGCCAGCAGCTCCGACCTGGTGCTAGCGGGGCGCAATGAGCAGTTCTTC
TRBV30,TRBJ1-4,NA,NA,CAWGTQATNEKLFF,TGTGCCTGGGGAACACAAGCAACTAATGAAAAACTGTTTTTT
TRBV10-3,TRBJ2-4,TRBD2,NA,CAINLAGVAKNIQYF,TGTGCCATAAACTTAGCGGGAGTAGCCAAAAACATTCAGTACTTC
TRBV11-3,TRBJ2-7,TRBD1,NA,CASSRQGTGPYEQYF,TGTGCCAGCAGCCGACAGGGGACAGGGCCCTACGAGCAGTACTTC
TRBV11-2,TRBJ2-5,NA,NA,CASRHLRRAGETQYF,TGTGCCAGCAGACACCTCCGCAGGGCGGGCGAGACCCAGTACTTC
TRBV5-1,TRBJ2-7,TRBD2,NA,CASSLVLQGTSGSRTSYEQYF,TGCGCCAGCAGCTTGGTCCTACAGGGGACTAGCGGGAGTAGGACCTCCTACGAGCAGTACTTC
TRBV4-1,TRBJ1-1,NA,NA,CASSQVGKKLYNTEAFF,TGCGCCAGCAGCCAAGTCGGAAAAAAGCTCTATAACACTGAAGCTTTCTTT
TRBV2,TRBJ1-1,NA,NA,CASKVDVVPEAFF,TGTGCCAGCAAGGTGGACGTTGTCCCTGAAGCTTTCTTT
TRBV29-1,TRBJ2-7,NA,NA,CSVVGSVTYEQYF,TGCAGCGTTGTCGGTAGTGTTACCTACGAGCAGTACTTC
TRBV5-1,TRBJ1-1,NA,NA,CASSLKDTEAFF,TGCGCCAGCAGCTTAAAGGACACTGAAGCTTTCTTT
TRBV5-1,TRBJ2-1,TRBD2,NA,CASSSEPGLAGGNEQFF,TGCGCCAGCAGCTCGGAACCGGGACTAGCGGGAGGGAATGAGCAGTTCTTC
TRBV7-3,TRBJ2-1,TRBD2,NA,CASSKAGGPGEQFF,TGTGCCAGCAGTAAAGCGGGAGGGCCGGGTGAGCAGTTCTTC